Listed here are 12 T cell receptor beta chains from one sample, sequenced in a study of PD-1 blockade in classical Hodgkin lymphoma. This table comes from immunoSEQ multiplex PCR, and its TCRdb copy is limited to in-frame clones, with some not included. The table has roughly 14,000 clones, roughly two thirds seen once. Each patient relapsed following autologous stem cell transplantation, and prior brentuximab vedotin exposure differed. Sequencing was performed on peripheral blood mononuclear cells (PBMCs), taken at baseline. These receptors all stem from a human donor with classical Hodgkin lymphoma.

The V call is TRBV20-1, the J call TRBJ1-1, with 7 positions matching TRBD1. V lost 7 bases to trimming and J lost 10 bases; unmatched junction nucleotides: 9. The CDR3 is 11 residues long. Germline V CDR1 and CDR2: DFQATT, SNEGSKA (reference sequence). For the CDR3, the DNA is TGCAGTGTTAACAACAGGGGTGCAGCTTTCTTT. This translates into CSVNNRGAAFF.

There are a few counts of this clone. The CDR3 DNA sequence: TGTGCCAGCAGCACCCGAGCGGGAAAGGATACAGATACGCAGTATTTT. The encoded protein is CASSTRAGKDTDTQYF. The chain has TRBV7-9 and TRBJ2-3; 7 bases align to TRBD2. With V trimmed by 5 bases and J by 3 bases, 11 bases remained unmatched. CDR1 is SEHNR and CDR2 is FQNEAQ in the germline V gene (reference sequence). This CDR3 has 16 residues.

This clone was detected once. This sequence joins TRBV27 and TRBJ2-1, with D possibly being TRBD2 (5 bases). This CDR3 has 16 residues. In germline, CDR1 is MNHEY, CDR2 SMNVEV (reference sequence). Trimming stripped 0 bases from V and 5 bases from J, with 14 bases between. CDR3 nucleotides: TGTGCCAGCAGTTTATCGGAGCGGCGAACCGACAATGAGCAGTTCTTC. Its translation: CASSLSERRTDNEQFF.

This chain joins TRBV16 and TRBJ2-7; D gene unclear. Germline V gives CDR1 KGHSY, CDR2 FQNENV. This CDR3 has 13 residues. V gave up 4 bases and J gave up 3 bases, with 10 bases separating them. The CDR3 DNA reads as TGTGCCAGCAGCCTCCCGCTGGGCTACGAGCAGTACTTC. Its translation is CASSLPLGYEQYF.

This clone was recorded a few times. V is TRBV28 and J is TRBJ2-3; possibly TRBD1 or TRBD2 for D (6 bases each). V lost 1 base and J 6 bases, leaving 11 bases between the germline ends. CDR3 length: 14 residues. Per the germline V gene, CDR1 is MDHEN and CDR2 is SYDVKM. The CDR3 DNA reads as TGTGCCAGCAGTTTATCCGGGGGCATCGATACGCAGTATTTT. Amino acids: CASSLSGGIDTQYF.

J is TRBJ1-5 and V is TRBV11-2, with 9 bases that match TRBD1. This CDR3 contains 15 residues. The germline V gene has CDR1 SGHAT and CDR2 FQNNGV. J was trimmed by 5 bases and V by 5 bases; bases with no gene match: 7. The CDR3 DNA follows: TGTGCCAGCAGCCTTACAGGGGGCCTCGATCAGCCCCAGCATTTT. The encoded protein is CASSLTGGLDQPQHF.

J is TRBJ1-1 and V is TRBV9; no reliable D call. The ends were cut back, 0 bases at V and 2 bases at J, with 2 bases in the middle. In germline, CDR1 is SGDLS, CDR2 YYNGEE. This CDR3 spans 12 amino acids. As DNA, the CDR3 is TGTGCCAGCAGCGTAGTAAACACTGAAGCTTTCTTT. The encoded protein is CASSVVNTEAFF.

The chain has TRBV2 and TRBJ2-7; 13 bases agree with TRBD2. Germline V lookup: CDR1 SNHLY, CDR2 FYNNEI. The CDR3 sequence is 15 residues long. V lost 5 bases and J lost 2; bases outside the gene matches: 3. The CDR3 DNA reads as TGTGCCAGCAGTTCAACTAGCGGGAGGGCCTACGAGCAGTACTTC. Translating it yields CASSSTSGRAYEQYF.

The V gene is TRBV19, the J gene TRBJ2-7, with D tentatively TRBD2 (5 bases). This CDR3 has 15 residues. The V gene lost 3 bases and the J gene lost 2 bases, with 14 bases spanning the gap. From germline, CDR1 is LNHDA and CDR2 SQIVND (reference sequence). The DNA for the CDR3 is TGTGCCAGTAGTATGGAGTCTAGCCTTACCTACGAGCAGTACTTC. The encoded protein is CASSMESSLTYEQYF. Looking up the rest from reference TRBV19 and TRBJ2-7 gives the full variable domain: DGGITQSPKYLFRKEGQNVTLSCEQNLNHDAMYWYRQDPGQGLRLIYYSQIVNDFQKGDIAEGYSVSREKKESFPLTVTSAQKNPTAFYLCASSMESSLTYEQYFGPGTRLTVT.

The chain has TRBV12-5 and TRBJ2-2; 7 nucleotides line up with TRBD2. Germline lookup yields CDR1 LGHNT and CDR2 FRNRAP. With V trimmed by 4 bases and J by 6 bases, 5 bases remained unmatched. The CDR3 is made up of 14 amino acids. Here the CDR3 DNA reads TGTGCTAGTGGTTCCGACCTAGCGGCCGGGGAGCTGTTTTTT. It yields the protein CASGSDLAAGELFF.

The chain has TRBV7-9 and TRBJ2-5; a possible D gene is TRBD1 (5 bases). Germline V CDR1 and CDR2: SEHNR, FQNEAQ (reference sequence). V lost 2 bases and J lost 3, with 19 bases in between. The CDR3 contains 17 residues. CDR3 sequence reads: CASSLITDWSGKETQYF. For the CDR3, the DNA is TGTGCCAGCAGCTTAATAACTGACTGGTCAGGGAAAGAGACCCAGTACTTC.

The chain has TRBV29-1 and TRBJ2-1; D might be TRBD2 (5 bases). Germline V lookup: CDR1 SQVTM, CDR2 ANQGSEA. With 6 bases removed from V and 0 bases from J, the gap between germline ends came to 12 bases. This CDR3 is built from 14 residues. DNA for the CDR3: TGCAGCGTCGCGGACTGGAGCTCCTACAATGAGCAGTTCTTC. Translation gives CSVADWSSYNEQFF.